This TCR beta chain was recorded in a study of shared clonotypes between healthy human individuals (dated by TCRdb to 2018 to 2020). Context from the whole study: The cohort comprised two women and three men aged 18 to 49 years. Libraries were prepared and TCR repertoires were sequenced by different laboratories using diverse techniques, in order to increase sequencing depth and limit assay-specific biases. Each donor's leukapheresis produced roughly between roughly 0.85 and 9.5 billion PBMCs. Per donor, three plates each were used for CD4 naive and CD4 memory, two for CD8 naive, and one for CD8 memory. To estimate repertoire size and how much clonotype sharing occurs between individuals, the study deeply sequenced the blood TCR repertoires of about five healthy adults. Study-level results and caveats: Estimated clonotype richness was generally larger for naive than for memory subsets. Sampling was restricted to blood, and TCR repertoires in tissue are likely to differ from TCR repertoires in blood. Based on pairwise subsampling, the degree of clonotype sharing among donors was expected to be affected by sequencing depth. Incomplete sequencing was indicated by rarefaction of sorted-subset datasets, despite the large sequencing depth. Across a handful of donors, approximately 4.9% of naive CD4, roughly 3.8% of naive CD8, under 2.5% of memory CD4, and approximately 0.42% of memory CD8 clonotypes were shared. Compared with non-shared clonotypes, the clonotypes found in all four sorted-subset donors had higher generation probabilities. The genetic and exposure-history diversity represented was limited by the small number of donors.

TCR CDR3 regions were amplified from genomic DNA by multiplex PCR using the deep immunoSEQ assay. Genomic DNA extracted from each cell subset was distributed evenly over all wells of several immunoSEQ 96-well plates, and each plate served as one replicate. For sorted subsets, 150 to 200 ng genomic DNA, equal to 25,000 to 35,000 T cell genomes, was loaded into each replicate PCR. Purified libraries were measured with a Qubit 3.0 fluorometer, size-checked on a Bioanalyzer 2100, and measured again with the KAPA Library Quantification kit. Every immunoSEQ 96-well plate was sequenced on a dedicated single-read 150-cycle Illumina NextSeq 550 flow cell. In the original analysis: Because the immunoSEQ output held only junctional sequences and lacked quality scores, the filtering could not match the filtering applied to full-length reads. Sequences were annotated with PyIR, a Python wrapper for IgBLAST v1.9, and V/J genes and CDR3 were assigned using IMGT germline references. Reads were filtered out if the reads had weak V/J assignments (E-value above 1e-6), no CDR3, stop codons, out-of-frame junctions, or ambiguous translated residues. A V3J clonotype was defined by an identical inferred V gene, J gene, and CDR3 amino acid sequence. To compute the percentage overlap between repertoires, the number of shared unique clonotypes was divided by the size of the smaller repertoire. Richness of each repertoire was evaluated using RTK rarefaction, the Chao1 estimator, and Recon v2.1 estimates of unobserved clonotypes. Generation probabilities for all TCRbeta clonotypes obtained by the gDNA method from a handful of donors were computed using OLGA. TCRdb took this table from immuneACCESS and kept in-frame rearrangements with V and J called. Such tables lack part of the clones; where checked against another copy, unresolved V genes explain under half of the gap, and the rest is unexplained. The D gene and trimming were derived from the DNA, and the V and J assignments and clone size from that table. Across this sample there are 1.5 million to 1.9 million clones, with nearly 99% seen only once. The leading ten clones occupy less than 0.55% of the sample.

As to this clone: This clone's antigen is unknown. The sample holds no much larger clone one base away, and base qualities are not on file.

Ends trimmed: V by 3 bases, J by 5 bases; bases unmatched to a gene: 6. Taken from the germline V gene, the CDR1 and CDR2 loops are KGHSH and LQKENI. The CDR3 goes from the cysteine to the phenylalanine over 15 residues. Of the read, only the CDR3 DNA is kept; its 45 bases are in frame from base 1. The donors were healthy, HIV-negative adults with no recently reported acute infections or vaccinations. Every donor was a Caucasian adult residing in Nashville, Tennessee, USA. CD4+ T cells were enriched by magnetic negative selection; naive cells were then positively selected on CD45RA, and the negative fraction formed the memory subset. Blood was collected by leukapheresis, and PBMCs were isolated by Ficoll-Histopaque density gradient centrifugation and then cryopreserved in liquid nitrogen vapor phase. Analytical flow cytometry was used to check the purity and quantity of each magnetically sorted T cell population. Genomic DNA was isolated from every sorted fraction and measured by UV absorbance on a Nanodrop 2000c.

This clonotype originated in a man aged 25 to 40 in good health. The chain was built from TRBV18 and TRBJ2-2; 7 of the junction bases match TRBD1. The specimen sequenced was naive CD4+ T cells sorted from blood. The cell subset or site label, as the study defines it: CD45RA+ positively selected. The DNA reads as follows: TGTGCCAGCTCACCTGGACAGGCGGAAACCGGGGAGCTGTTTTTT. This is translated as CASSPGQAETGELFF. When the CDR3 is completed using the reference TRBV18 and TRBJ2-2 genes on either side, the full variable domain is NAGVMQNPRHLVRRRGQEARLRCSPMKGHSHVYWYRQLPEEGLKFMVYLQKENIIDESGMPKERFSAEFPKEGPSILRIQQVVRGDSAAYFCASSPGQAETGELFFGEGSRLTVL.